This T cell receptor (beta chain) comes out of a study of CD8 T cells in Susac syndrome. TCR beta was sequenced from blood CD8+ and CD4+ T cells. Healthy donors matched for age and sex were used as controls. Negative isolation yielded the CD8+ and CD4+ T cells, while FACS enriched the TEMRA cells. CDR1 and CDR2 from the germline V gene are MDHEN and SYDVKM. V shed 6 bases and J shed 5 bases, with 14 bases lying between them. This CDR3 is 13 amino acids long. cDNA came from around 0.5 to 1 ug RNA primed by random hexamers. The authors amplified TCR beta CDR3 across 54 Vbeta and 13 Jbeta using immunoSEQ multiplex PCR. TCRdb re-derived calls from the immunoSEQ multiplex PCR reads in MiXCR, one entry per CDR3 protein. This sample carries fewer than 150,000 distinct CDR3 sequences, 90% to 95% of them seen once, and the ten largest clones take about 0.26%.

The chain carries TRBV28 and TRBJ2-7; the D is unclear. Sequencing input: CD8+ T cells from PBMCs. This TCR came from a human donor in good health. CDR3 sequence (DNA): TGTGCCAGCAGCCCTTACCGGTGGGACGAGCAGTACTTC. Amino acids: CASSPYRWDEQYF.